These 20 T cell receptor beta chains were all obtained from the same sample, sequenced in a study of T cells after posttransplantation cyclophosphamide. Clones were sequenced by immunoSEQ multiplex PCR, and TCRdb holds only the in-frame ones, with some missing. There are some 14,000 clones in the sample; about four fifths occur only once, and about 5% lies in the top ten. Methotrexate plus calcineurin inhibitor accompanied controls' myeloablative marrow transplants; sampling was 1 year later. Sequencing was performed on PBMCs, taken 371 days after allogeneic stem cell transplant with calcineurin inhibitor and methotrexate. The receptors here all came from a male patient aged 18-30 years who received an allogeneic stem cell transplant from a related donor, was CMV-positive, and had no GVHD. Some T cells may have come from the graft donor.

The chain has TRBV4-2 and TRBJ2-7; 9 nucleotides line up with TRBD2. This CDR3 spans 15 amino acids. J gave up 2 bases and V 4 bases, and 6 bases lay outside the gene matches. Germline CDR1 and CDR2: LGHNA and YNFKEQ. The CDR3 bases are TGTGCCAGCAGCCTCGGACTAGCGCCTACCTACGAGCAGTACTTC. It codes for CASSLGLAPTYEQYF.

The rearrangement links TRBV6-5 to TRBJ1-6, with TRBD1 matching 9 bases. The CDR3 totals 14 residues. Looked up from germline, CDR1 is MNHEY and CDR2 is SVGAGI. The V and J ends lost 6 bases and 7 bases, in that order; junction bases with no gene match: 4. The CDR3 coding sequence is TGTGCCAGCAGGCCCGGGACAGGGAATTCACCCCTCCACTTT. This translates into CASRPGTGNSPLHF.

This clone appeared a single time. The chain links TRBV18 to TRBJ1-2; TRBD1 matches at 8 bases. Per the germline V gene, CDR1 is KGHSH and CDR2 is LQKENI. V gave up 2 bases and J gave up 13 bases; unmatched junction bases: 9. The CDR3 length is 13 residues. CDR3 DNA sequence: TGTGCCAGCTCACCAGGACAGGGCGGAATCAGCACCTTC. Translated, it gives CASSPGQGGISTF. The full variable domain, rest sourced from reference TRBV18 and TRBJ1-2, is NAGVMQNPRHLVRRRGQEARLRCSPMKGHSHVYWYRQLPEEGLKFMVYLQKENIIDESGMPKERFSAEFPKEGPSILRIQQVVRGDSAAYFCASSPGQGGISTFGSGTRLTVV.

This sequence joins TRBV9 and TRBJ1-3, with no clear D. This CDR3 has 15 residues. CDR1 and CDR2 from the germline V gene are SGDLS and YYNGEE. V lost 0 bases and J lost 4, with 11 bases in between. CDR3 protein: CASSVERGTGNTIYF. The CDR3 DNA reads TGTGCCAGCAGCGTAGAACGGGGAACGGGAAACACCATATATTTT.

V usage is TRBV5-1 and J usage is TRBJ1-2; TRBD1 agrees at 7 bases. The CDR3 covers 15 residues. Trimming took 1 base from V and 5 from J; bases not matched to a gene: 8. Germline V gene sequence: CDR1 SGHRS, CDR2 YFSETQ. The CDR3 loop reads CASSLTTGDLYGYTF. DNA of the CDR3: TGCGCCAGCAGCTTGACAACAGGGGACTTATATGGCTACACCTTC.

The gene calls are TRBV7-2 and TRBJ1-5; weak D call: TRBD1 (5 bases). The CDR3 consists of 15 residues. CDR1 SGHTA and CDR2 FQGNSA come from the germline V gene. V was trimmed by 4 bases and J by 7 bases, leaving 17 bases between them. Here the CDR3 reads CASSWGGAGDQPQHF. CDR3 nucleotide sequence: TGTGCCAGCAGCTGGGGAGGGGCTGGGGACCAGCCCCAGCATTTT. The full variable domain, its missing parts supplied by reference TRBV7-2 and TRBJ1-5, is GAGVSQSPSNKVTEKGKDVELRCDPISGHTALYWYRQSLGQGLEFLIYFQGNSAPDKSGLPSDRFSAERTGGSVSTLTIQRTQQEDSAVYLCASSWGGAGDQPQHFGDGTRLSIL.

For this clone: A read error may produce the germline difference seen at one junction end. The chain joins TRBV7-2 to TRBJ2-1; perhaps TRBD1 as D (5 bases). The CDR3 loop spans 14 amino acids. CDR1 SGHTA and CDR2 FQGNSA come from the germline V gene. The CDR3 loop reads CASSLNPGYSEQFF. As DNA, the CDR3 is TGTGCCAGCAGCTTAAATCCAGGGTACAGTGAGCAGTTCTTC.

The CDR3 sequence: CASSLLRGAEYEQFF. The CDR3 DNA is TGTGCCAGCAGTTTATTGCGGGGGGCAGAGTATGAGCAGTTCTTC. The gene calls are TRBV27 and TRBJ2-1, with TRBD2 matching over 8 bases. Trimming at V came to 1 base and at J to 8 bases, leaving 7 bases not matched to a gene. Germline values: CDR1 MNHEY, CDR2 SMNVEV (reference sequence). The CDR3 covers 15 residues.

The chain employs TRBV19 and TRBJ2-6; TRBD2 matches 12 bases. Trimming removed 7 bases from V and 0 bases from J; junction bases left unmatched: 10. CDR3 length: 19 amino acids. The germline CDR1 and CDR2 sequences are LNHDA and SQIVND (reference sequence). CDR3 region: CASTQTILAGGSGANVLTF. CDR3 bases: TGTGCCAGTACGCAGACCATACTAGCGGGAGGCTCTGGGGCCAACGTCCTGACTTTC.

The chain carries TRBV7-2 and TRBJ2-1, with 11 bases lining up with TRBD1. The CDR3 covers 16 residues. The V and J ends lost 5 bases and 6 bases, in that order; junction bases with no gene match: 9. Germline V gene data show CDR1 as SGHTA and CDR2 as FQGNSA. CDR3: CASSRPGQGARNEQFF. The DNA for the CDR3 is TGTGCCAGCAGCCGACCCGGACAGGGGGCTCGCAATGAGCAGTTCTTC.

The J gene is TRBJ2-7, the V gene TRBV6-5; 8 bases fit TRBD2. This CDR3 has 15 residues. After removal of 7 bases from V and 2 bases from J, the junction contained 10 bases not matched to a gene. The germline V gene encodes CDR1 MNHEY and CDR2 SVGAGI. The CDR3 bases are TGTGCCAGCACAGAGAGCGGGAGCAACCCCTACGAGCAGTACTTC. Protein sequence: CASTESGSNPYEQYF.

The chain is built from TRBV28 and TRBJ1-5; maybe TRBD1 (6 bases). V lost 5 bases and J 2 bases, leaving 22 bases between the germline ends. From germline, CDR1 is MDHEN and CDR2 SYDVKM. This CDR3 spans 18 amino acids. This chain's CDR3 is CASSAVGEGGAGNQPQHF. Written as DNA, the CDR3 is TGTGCCAGCAGTGCCGTGGGGGAAGGGGGAGCTGGCAATCAGCCCCAGCATTTT.

The rearrangement uses TRBV7-6 and TRBJ2-1; 8 bases agree with TRBD2. The CDR3 consists of 16 residues. Germline lookup yields CDR1 SGHVS and CDR2 FNYEAQ. V lost 0 bases, J lost 5 bases, and 6 bases stayed unmatched. CDR3 residues: CASSLASSGRHNEQFF. CDR3 bases: TGTGCCAGCAGCTTAGCGTCCAGCGGGAGACACAATGAGCAGTTCTTC. Full variable domain (rest looked up from reference TRBV7-6 and TRBJ2-1): GAGVSQSPRYKVTKRGQDVALRCDPISGHVSLYWYRQALGQGPEFLTYFNYEAQQDKSGLPNDRFSAERPEGSISTLTIQRTEQRDSAMYRCASSLASSGRHNEQFFGPGTRLTVL.

Concerning this clone: In the same sample, other DNA sequences code for this CDR3. V usage is TRBV11-2 and J usage is TRBJ1-1; 7 bases line up with TRBD1. Germline assignment: CDR1 SGHAT and CDR2 FQNNGV. The CDR3 sequence is 15 residues long. Trimming cost V 3 bases and J 3 bases; bases outside gene matches: 7. The DNA for the CDR3 is TGTGCCAGCAGCTTTCCGGGACAGTCTGACACTGAAGCTTTCTTT. Its protein product is CASSFPGQSDTEAFF.

The rearrangement joins TRBV23-1 to TRBJ1-4; D is unresolved. TRBV23-1 is treated as an ORF (open reading frame) with a function not yet certain. Trimming pared 6 bases from V and 3 bases from J, leaving 14 bases between. CDR3 length: 15 residues. CDR3 sequence: CASSRRLCPNEKLFF. DNA for the CDR3: TGCGCCAGCAGCCGCCGGTTATGCCCTAATGAAAAACTGTTTTTT.

The rearrangement uses TRBV4-3 and TRBJ2-3; TRBD2 aligns across 7 bases. The CDR3 loop spans 16 amino acids. Trimming took 0 bases from V and 4 from J; bases not matched to a gene: 7. Germline V gives CDR1 LGHNA, CDR2 YSLEER. This CDR3 reads CASSQEFGGGPDTQYF. In DNA form, the CDR3 reads TGCGCCAGCAGCCAAGAATTTGGGGGAGGGCCAGATACGCAGTATTTT.

The CDR3 reads CASSPGLAGAYEQYF. In DNA, the CDR3 is TGTGCCAGCAGCCCGGGACTAGCGGGAGCCTACGAGCAGTACTTC. This rearrangement joins TRBV7-9 to TRBJ2-7, with 14 bases fitting TRBD2. Losses at the gene ends were 5 bases for V and 2 bases for J; bases not matched to a gene: 2. Germline V CDR1 and CDR2: SEHNR, FQNEAQ (reference sequence). CDR3 length equals 15 residues.

The rearrangement uses TRBV5-1 and TRBJ1-1, with D uncertain. Trimming removed 2 bases at V and 1 base at J, with 12 bases between. Looked up from germline, CDR1 is SGHRS and CDR2 is YFSETQ. The CDR3 has 15 residues. The CDR3 is CASSFGEGRNTEAFF. CDR3 coding DNA: TGCGCCAGCAGCTTTGGGGAGGGTAGGAACACTGAAGCTTTCTTT.

This sequence joins TRBV7-9 and TRBJ2-3, with D maybe TRBD1 (6 bases). From germline, CDR1 is SEHNR and CDR2 FQNEAQ (reference sequence). CDR3 length equals 18 residues. Trimming left V 5 bases short and J 2 bases short, with 23 bases between. The DNA for the CDR3 is TGTGCCAGCAGCAAAACCGGCCCACAGGGTGTCAACACAGATACGCAGTATTTT. Protein: CASSKTGPQGVNTDTQYF. Full variable domain (rest looked up from reference TRBV7-9 and TRBJ2-3): DTGVSQNPRHKITKRGQNVTFRCDPISEHNRLYWYRQTLGQGPEFLTYFQNEAQLEKSRLLSDRFSAERPKGSFSTLEIQRTEQGDSAMYLCASSKTGPQGVNTDTQYFGPGTRLTVL.

Regarding this clone: The junction shows a germline mismatch at one end, possibly a read error. The chain links TRBV4-3 to TRBJ2-1; maybe TRBD2 (5 bases). There are 15 residues in the CDR3. Germline CDR1 reads LGHNA; CDR2 reads YSLEER. The CDR3 bases are TGCGCCAGCAGCCAATCGAGGGTTAGCTACAGTGAGCAGTTCTTC. Encoded protein: CASSQSRVSYSEQFF.